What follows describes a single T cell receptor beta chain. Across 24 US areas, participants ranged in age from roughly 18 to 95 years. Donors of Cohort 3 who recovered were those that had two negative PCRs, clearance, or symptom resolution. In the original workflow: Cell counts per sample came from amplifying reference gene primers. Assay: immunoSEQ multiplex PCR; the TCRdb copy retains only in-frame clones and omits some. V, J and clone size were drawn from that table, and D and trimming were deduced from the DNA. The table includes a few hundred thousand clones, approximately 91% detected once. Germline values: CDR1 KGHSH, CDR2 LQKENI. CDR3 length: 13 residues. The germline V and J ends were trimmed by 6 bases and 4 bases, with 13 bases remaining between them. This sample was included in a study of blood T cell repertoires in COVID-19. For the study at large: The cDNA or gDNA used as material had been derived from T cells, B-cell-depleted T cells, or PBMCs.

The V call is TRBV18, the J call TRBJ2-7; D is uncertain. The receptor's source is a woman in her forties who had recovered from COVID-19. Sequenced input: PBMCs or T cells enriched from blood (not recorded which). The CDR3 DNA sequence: TGTGCCAGCTCCACCGCGGCAGATTACGAGCAGTACTTC. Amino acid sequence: CASSTAADYEQYF.